The 12 T cell receptor beta chains below were found in one sample sequenced in a study of T cells in Graves' hyperthyroidism and ophthalmopathy. It was RNA transcripts that yielded the amplified TCR beta CDR3 regions. The HTBI set primed first-round TCR CDR3 RT-PCR. TCRdb itself ran the multiplex PCR reads through MiXCR, one entry per CDR3 protein. The sample consists of about 640,000 distinct CDR3 sequences, nearly 45% of them appearing once. Input material: peripheral blood or thyroid tissue (not recorded which). These TCRs come from an adult man with Graves' disease, either hyperthyroidism or ophthalmopathy (not recorded which).

This clonotype was picked up a small number of times. The chain links TRBV20-1 to TRBJ1-1; unclear D gene. Trimming took 6 bases from V and 6 from J, leaving 8 bases between them. CDR1 and CDR2 from the germline V gene are DFQATT and SNEGSKA (reference sequence). The CDR3 length is 10 residues. This CDR3 reads CSADKSEAFF. CDR3 nucleotide sequence: TGCAGTGCCGACAAGTCTGAAGCTTTCTTT.

With regard to this clonotype: Just one base apart from a much larger clone, this may be a read error. The rearrangement joins TRBV7-8 to TRBJ2-5; 9 nucleotides agree with TRBD2. Looked up from germline, CDR1 is SGHVS and CDR2 is FQNEAQ. This CDR3 spans 15 amino acids. Germline trimming cut 5 bases from V and 4 bases from J; bases unmatched to any gene: 8. The CDR3 sequence: CASSLGLASRETQYF. In DNA, the CDR3 is TGTGCCAGCAGCCTAGGACTAGCGTCTCGAGAGACCCAGTACTTC.

This clonotype was seen a handful of times. V usage is TRBV7-8 and J usage is TRBJ1-6; tentatively, D is TRBD1 (6 bases). V was cut by 11 bases and J by 8 bases, with 19 bases left in between. Germline CDR1 is SGHVS and CDR2 is FQNEAQ. CDR3 size: 14 residues. CDR3 sequence (DNA): TGTGCCTGGAGTGCAGCAAACAGGGATTCACCCCTCCACTTT. Its protein is CAWSAANRDSPLHF.

V and J are TRBV15 and TRBJ1-5, with 9 bases lining up with TRBD1. J lost 4 bases, V lost 1 base, and 8 bases had no gene match. The CDR3 covers 17 residues. Germline V gives CDR1 LNHNV, CDR2 YYDKDF (reference sequence). CDR3 sequence reads: CATSRGQGVGLNQPQHF. As DNA, the CDR3 is TGTGCCACCAGCAGAGGACAGGGGGTCGGGCTTAATCAGCCCCAGCATTTT.

The chain combines TRBV14 with TRBJ1-2; D is perhaps TRBD1 (5 bases). Deletions cut 1 base from V and 6 bases from J, with 12 bases between. Germline V gene lookup returns CDR1 SGHDN and CDR2 FVKESK. The CDR3 loop spans 14 amino acids. The CDR3 spells CASSQGQGYNGYTF. The CDR3 region has the DNA TGTGCCAGCAGCCAAGGTCAGGGATACAATGGCTACACCTTC.

This clonotype was recorded a few times. DNA of the CDR3: TGTGCCAGCAGCCCCCACCGGTACCAGCCCCAGCATTTT. It specifies CASSPHRYQPQHF. The chain recombines TRBV7-9 with TRBJ1-5; D remains unclear. V shed 5 bases and J shed 7 bases, with 12 bases lying between them. The length of the CDR3 is 13 residues. Germline V gives CDR1 SEHNR, CDR2 FQNEAQ (reference sequence).

The chain's CDR3 is CASSPGGGSPLHF. The CDR3 DNA reads TGTGCCAGCAGCCCTGGGGGCGGTTCACCCCTCCACTTT. The J gene is TRBJ1-6, the V gene TRBV25-1, with D perhaps matching TRBD1 (6 bases). The CDR3 length is 13 residues. Germline V gene sequence: CDR1 MGHDK, CDR2 SYGVNS. Trimming removed 6 bases at V and 9 bases at J, with 12 bases between.

The table lists this clonotype with many counts. The V call is TRBV7-2, the J call TRBJ1-6; possible D gene TRBD1, 6 bases. Germline values: CDR1 SGHTA, CDR2 FQGNSA. The CDR3 sequence is 15 residues long. V lost 5 bases, J lost 4 bases, and 12 bases lay in between. CDR3 amino acids: CASSLDRNYNSPLHF. The CDR3 DNA follows: TGTGCCAGCAGCCTAGACAGGAATTATAATTCACCCCTCCACTTT.

The table lists this clonotype with many counts. The chain couples TRBV20-1 to TRBJ1-2; a weak D match, TRBD1 (5 bases). With 6 bases removed from V and 4 bases from J, the gap between germline ends came to 18 bases. The CDR3 totals 14 residues. Germline V lookup: CDR1 DFQATT, CDR2 SNEGSKA (reference sequence). Written as DNA, the CDR3 is TGCAGTGCGAGGGACGCCGCCGGGGTCTATGGCTACACCTTC. It is translated as CSARDAAGVYGYTF.

In DNA form, the CDR3 reads TGTGCCAGCAGCTTAGTCGTTTCAGGATTAGGCACAGATACGCAGTATTTT. It encodes CASSLVVSGLGTDTQYF. V usage is TRBV7-2 and J usage is TRBJ2-3; D is unclear. CDR1 is SGHTA and CDR2 is FQGNSA in the germline V gene. Trimming stripped 1 base from V and 1 base from J, with 15 bases between. The CDR3 runs to 17 residues. Full variable domain (rest looked up from reference TRBV7-2 and TRBJ2-3): GAGVSQSPSNKVTEKGKDVELRCDPISGHTALYWYRQSLGQGLEFLIYFQGNSAPDKSGLPSDRFSAERTGGSVSTLTIQRTQQEDSAVYLCASSLVVSGLGTDTQYFGPGTRLTVL.

In DNA, the CDR3 is TGCAGTGCTAGAGATATTAGGACTGAAGCTTTCTTT. Translated: CSARDIRTEAFF. The rearrangement uses TRBV20-1 and TRBJ1-1; no clear D gene. Trimming removed 0 bases at V and 5 bases at J, with 7 bases between. CDR1 is DFQATT, CDR2 SNEGSKA, per germline (reference sequence). CDR3 length: 12 amino acids.

This clonotype came up many times. This rearrangement joins TRBV10-3 to TRBJ1-1; 12 bases are shared with TRBD1. The ends lost 6 bases at V and 1 base at J; junction bases unmatched: 3. Germline V gives CDR1 ENHRY, CDR2 SYGVKD. There are 15 residues in the CDR3. The CDR3 DNA reads as TGTGCCATCAGGGGACAGGGGGCAGGGAACACTGAAGCTTTCTTT. Encoded protein: CAIRGQGAGNTEAFF.